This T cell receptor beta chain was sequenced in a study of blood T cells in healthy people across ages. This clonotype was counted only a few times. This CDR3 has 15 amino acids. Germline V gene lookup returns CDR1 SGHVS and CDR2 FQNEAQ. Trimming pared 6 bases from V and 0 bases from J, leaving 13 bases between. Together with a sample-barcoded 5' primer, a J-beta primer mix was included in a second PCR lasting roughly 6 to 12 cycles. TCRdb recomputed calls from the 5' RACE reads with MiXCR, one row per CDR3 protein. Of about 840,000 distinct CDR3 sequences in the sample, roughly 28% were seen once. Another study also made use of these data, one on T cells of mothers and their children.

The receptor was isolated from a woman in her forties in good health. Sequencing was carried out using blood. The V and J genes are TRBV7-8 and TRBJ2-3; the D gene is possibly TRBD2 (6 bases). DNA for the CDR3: TGTGCCAGCAGACTCCGGAGGGTTAGCACAGATACGCAGTATTTT. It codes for CASRLRRVSTDTQYF.